This T cell receptor (beta chain) was recovered during a study of blood T cell repertoires in COVID-19. Study at large: Acute and convalescent COVID-19 samples came from the United States, Italy and Spain.

Libraries were prepared by immunoSEQ multiplex PCR; TCRdb keeps only in-frame clonotypes and omits some of them. The sample has 290,000 or so clones, 90% seen once. V lost 3 bases and J lost 2; bases outside the gene matches: 5. The CDR3 covers 17 residues. Germline assignment: CDR1 SGHRS and CDR2 YFSETQ. What the recovered Cohort 3 donors had was two negative PCRs, clearance, or symptom resolution. The sequence was obtained from a young woman who had recovered from COVID-19. V usage is TRBV5-1 and J usage is TRBJ2-6; TRBD1 agrees at 10 bases. Material: PBMCs or T cells enriched from blood (not recorded which). DNA for the CDR3: TGCGCCAGCAGCTCTACCGGGACAGGGGCTGGGGCCAACGTCCTGACTTTC. This translates into CASSSTGTGAGANVLTF.